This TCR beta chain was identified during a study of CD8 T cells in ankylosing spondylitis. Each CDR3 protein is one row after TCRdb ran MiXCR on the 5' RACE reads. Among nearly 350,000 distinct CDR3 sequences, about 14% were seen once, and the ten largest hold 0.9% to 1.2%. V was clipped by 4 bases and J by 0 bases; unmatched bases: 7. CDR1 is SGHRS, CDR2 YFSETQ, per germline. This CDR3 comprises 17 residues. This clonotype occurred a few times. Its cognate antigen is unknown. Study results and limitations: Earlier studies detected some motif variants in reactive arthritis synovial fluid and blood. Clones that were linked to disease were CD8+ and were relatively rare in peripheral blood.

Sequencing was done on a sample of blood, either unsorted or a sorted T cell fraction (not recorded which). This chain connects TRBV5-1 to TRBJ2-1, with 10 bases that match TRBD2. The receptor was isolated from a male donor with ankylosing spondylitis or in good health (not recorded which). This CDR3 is CASSPGLAASSYNEQFF. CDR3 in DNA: TGCGCCAGCAGCCCAGGACTAGCGGCCAGCTCCTACAATGAGCAGTTCTTC.